Only one count was recorded for the clone carrying this TCR beta chain. Antigen specificity is unknown. Primers for the PCR totalled 60 Vbeta and 13 Jbeta. TCRdb keeps only in-frame clones here, not all; method: immunoSEQ multiplex PCR. The sample includes about 43,000 clones, 63% of them seen just once. This CDR3 has 16 residues. Germline lookup yields CDR1 SEHNR and CDR2 FQNEAQ (reference sequence). V was shortened by 5 bases and J by 2 bases, with 19 bases between the two germline ends. This specimen belongs to a study of cytomegalovirus exposure and HLA in healthy donors. Regarding the study as a whole: As a later analysis revealed, the rate of TCR association differed by HLA locus, with DRB1 most and HLA-C fewest. Later analysis demonstrated an association between a missense DCLRE1C variant and TCR beta V- and J-gene trimming. While the bulk of TCR sequences proved rare, some public TCRs turned up in many donors. Judged likely to be a sequencing artifact was a cluster of highly shared sequence variants.

This chain connects TRBV7-9 to TRBJ2-7; no clear D. The sequence came from a man in his fifties or sixties in good health and CMV-seropositive. The sample consisted of PBMCs. The CDR3 DNA reads TGTGCCAGCAGCCCACCTATGGGCACAGAAACCTACGAGCAGTACTTC. Protein: CASSPPMGTETYEQYF. Using reference TRBV7-9 and TRBJ2-7 for the parts outside the CDR3, the full variable domain is DTGVSQNPRHKITKRGQNVTFRCDPISEHNRLYWYRQTLGQGPEFLTYFQNEAQLEKSRLLSDRFSAERPKGSFSTLEIQRTEQGDSAMYLCASSPPMGTETYEQYFGPGTRLTVT.